This TCR beta chain was sequenced in a study of graft-versus-host responses after intestinal transplantation. On the study more broadly: Each recipient received a multivisceral, liver-intestinal, or isolated intestinal graft. Findings and limits, study-wide: Patients who carried graft-donor T cell macrochimerism also had high graft-versus-host to host-versus-graft clonal ratios in their allografts. Declining HvG levels early post-transplant were linked to peak circulating GvH clone levels.

This CDR3 is 14 amino acids long. The ends lost 0 bases at V and 3 bases at J; junction bases unmatched: 2. Germline V gives CDR1 SGHDT, CDR2 YYEEEE. The authors seeded some 200,000 CFSE-labeled responder cells together with some 200,000 irradiated stimulator cells tagged with violet dye. Libraries were prepared by immunoSEQ multiplex PCR; TCRdb keeps only in-frame clonotypes and omits some of them. The data show thousands of clones, 31% seen once. The receptor comes from a human patient who received an intestinal transplant. The sample consisted of alloreactive CD4+ T cells from a mixed lymphocyte reaction culture, taken before intestinal transplant. The sample's subset: CFSE-low proliferating T cells sorted from roughly 6-day pre-transplant mixed lymphocyte reaction (GvH or HvG direction). The chain joins TRBV5-6 to TRBJ2-7; 8 nucleotides line up with TRBD1. CDR3 protein: CASSLGTGHYEQYF. CDR3 DNA sequence: TGTGCCAGCAGCTTGGGGACAGGGCACTACGAGCAGTACTTC. Supplemented by reference TRBV5-6 and TRBJ2-7, the full variable domain reads DAGVTQSPTHLIKTRGQQVTLRCSPKSGHDTVSWYQQALGQGPQFIFQYYEEEERQRGNFPDRFSGHQFPNYSSELNVNALLLGDSALYLCASSLGTGHYEQYFGPGTRLTVT.